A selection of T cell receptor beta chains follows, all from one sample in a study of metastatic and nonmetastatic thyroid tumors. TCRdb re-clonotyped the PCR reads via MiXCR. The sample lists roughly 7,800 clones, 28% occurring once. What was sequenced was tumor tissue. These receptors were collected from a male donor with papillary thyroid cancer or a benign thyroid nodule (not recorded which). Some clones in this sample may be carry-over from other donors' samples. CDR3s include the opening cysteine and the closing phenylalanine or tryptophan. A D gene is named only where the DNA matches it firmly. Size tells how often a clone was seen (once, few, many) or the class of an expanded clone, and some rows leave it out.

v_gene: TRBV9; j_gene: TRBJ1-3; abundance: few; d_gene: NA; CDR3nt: TGTGCCAGCAGCGTTGAGGCGGGTACTGGAAACACCATATATTTT; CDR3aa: CASSVEAGTGNTIYF
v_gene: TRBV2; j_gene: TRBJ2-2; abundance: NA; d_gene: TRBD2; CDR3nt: TGTGCCAGCAGGGGAGGGGTCACCGGGGAGCTGTTTTTT; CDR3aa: CASRGGVTGELFF
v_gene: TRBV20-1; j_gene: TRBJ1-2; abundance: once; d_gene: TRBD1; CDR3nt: TGCAGTGCCACTCAGGGGGATACCTATGGCTACACCTTC; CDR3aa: CSATQGDTYGYTF
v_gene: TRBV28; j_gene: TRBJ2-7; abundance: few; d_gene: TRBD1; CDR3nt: TGTGCCAGCAGTCTCAGCCTCGGACAGGGAGAGCAGTACTTC; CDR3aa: CASSLSLGQGEQYF
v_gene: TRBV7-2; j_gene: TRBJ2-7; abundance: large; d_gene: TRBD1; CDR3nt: TGTGCCAGCAGCCCGACAGGGGCCTACGAGCAGTACTTC; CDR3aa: CASSPTGAYEQYF
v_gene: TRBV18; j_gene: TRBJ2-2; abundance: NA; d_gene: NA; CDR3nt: TGTGCCAGCTCACCACAGAGTGGGAACACCGGGGAGCTGTTTTTT; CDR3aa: CASSPQSGNTGELFF
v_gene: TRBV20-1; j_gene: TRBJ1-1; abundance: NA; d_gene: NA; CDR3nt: TGCAGTGCTAGAGAACCCGTGTCAGGCACTGAAGCCTTCTTT; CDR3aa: CSAREPVSGTEAFF
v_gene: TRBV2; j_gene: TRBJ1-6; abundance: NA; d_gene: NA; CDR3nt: TGTGCCAGCAGTGAAGAGCGGGGGAGGGCTGATTCACCCCTCCACTTT; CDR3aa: CASSEERGRADSPLHF
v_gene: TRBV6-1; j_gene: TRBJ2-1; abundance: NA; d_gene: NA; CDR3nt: TGTGCCAGCAGTCTGCGGGGCTCCTACAATGAGCAGTTCTTC; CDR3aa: CASSLRGSYNEQFF
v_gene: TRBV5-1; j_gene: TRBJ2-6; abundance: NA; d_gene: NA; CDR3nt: TGTGCCAGCAGCAAAGGCGGGTCAGGAGGCCCTGGGGCCAACGTCCTGACTTTC; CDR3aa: CASSKGGSGGPGANVLTF
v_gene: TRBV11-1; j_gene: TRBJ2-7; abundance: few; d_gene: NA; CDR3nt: TGTGCCAGCAGCGTCCGGTCAGGGGAAGGAACGGACGAGCAGTACTTC; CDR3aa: CASSVRSGEGTDEQYF
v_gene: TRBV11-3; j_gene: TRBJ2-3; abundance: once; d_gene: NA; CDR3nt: TGTGCCAGCAGCTTAGAGGGTAGATCCACAGATACGCAGTATTTT; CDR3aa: CASSLEGRSTDTQYF
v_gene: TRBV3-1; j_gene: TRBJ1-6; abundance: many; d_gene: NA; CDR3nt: TGTGCCAGCAGCCAACGACAGGATTATAATTCACCCCTCCACTTT; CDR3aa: CASSQRQDYNSPLHF
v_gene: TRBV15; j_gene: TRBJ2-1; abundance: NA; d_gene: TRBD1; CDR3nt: TGTGCCACCAGCGCCGGGACAGGGGGGAATGAGCAGTTCTTC; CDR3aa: CATSAGTGGNEQFF
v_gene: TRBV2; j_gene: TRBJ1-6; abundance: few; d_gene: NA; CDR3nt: TGTGCCAGCAGTCTTGAGGGTTTCAATTCACCCCTCCACTTT; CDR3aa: CASSLEGFNSPLHF
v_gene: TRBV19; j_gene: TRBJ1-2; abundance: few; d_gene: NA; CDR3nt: TGTGCCAGTTCCCTCCGCGGGCAGGGGTATGGCTACACCTTC; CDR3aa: CASSLRGQGYGYTF
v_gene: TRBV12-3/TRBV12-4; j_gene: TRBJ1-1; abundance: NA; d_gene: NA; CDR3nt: TGTGCCAGCAGTTTATCTGGGGGCGGCACTGAAGCTTTCTTT; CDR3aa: CASSLSGGGTEAFF
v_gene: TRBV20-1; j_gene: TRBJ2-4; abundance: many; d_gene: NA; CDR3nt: TGCAGTGAAGCAGGTTTAGCCAAAAACATTCAGTACTTC; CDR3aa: CSEAGLAKNIQYF
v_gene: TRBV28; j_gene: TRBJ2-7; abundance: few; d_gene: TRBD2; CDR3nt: TGTGCCAGCGCTTCCCGGCTAGCGGGAGGCTACGAGCAGTACTTC; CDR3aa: CASASRLAGGYEQYF
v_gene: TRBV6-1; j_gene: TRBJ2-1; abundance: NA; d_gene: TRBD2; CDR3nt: TGTGCCAGCAGACCCAGACTAGCGGATTTGAATGAGCAGTTCTTC; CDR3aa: CASRPRLADLNEQFF
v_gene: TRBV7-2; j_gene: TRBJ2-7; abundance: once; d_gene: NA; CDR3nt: TGTGCCAGCAGCCCTACCACAGGCGTCGAGCAGTACTTC; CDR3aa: CASSPTTGVEQYF
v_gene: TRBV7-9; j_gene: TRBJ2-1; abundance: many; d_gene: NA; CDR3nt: TGTGCCAGCAGCCCCCCCCTACCTTACAATGAGCAGTTCTTC; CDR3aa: CASSPPLPYNEQFF
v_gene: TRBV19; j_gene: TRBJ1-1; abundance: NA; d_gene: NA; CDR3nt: TGTGCCAGTAGTCTTAGAGTGATGAACACTGAAGCTTTCTTT; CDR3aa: CASSLRVMNTEAFF
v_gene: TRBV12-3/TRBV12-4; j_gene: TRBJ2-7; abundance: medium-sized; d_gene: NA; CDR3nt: TGTGCCAGCAGTCAGGACAGAGTCTACGAGCAGTACTTC; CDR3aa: CASSQDRVYEQYF
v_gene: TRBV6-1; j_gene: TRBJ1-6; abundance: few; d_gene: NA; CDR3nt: TGTGCCAGCAGTACTATGGGGGGGACACCCCTCCACTTT; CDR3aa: CASSTMGGTPLHF
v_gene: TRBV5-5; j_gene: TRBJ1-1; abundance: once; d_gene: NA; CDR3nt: TGTGCCAGCAGCCCAGGATGGGCGGGCACTGAAGCTTTCTTT; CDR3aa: CASSPGWAGTEAFF
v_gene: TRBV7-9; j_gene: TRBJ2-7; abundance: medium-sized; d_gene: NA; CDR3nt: TGTGCCAGCAGCTTAGTGAGCTCCTACGAGCAGTACTTC; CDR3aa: CASSLVSSYEQYF
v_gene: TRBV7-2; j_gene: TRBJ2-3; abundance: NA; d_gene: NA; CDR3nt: TGTGCCAGTGACTCCGGGGGGCGTGAAGATACGCAGTATTTT; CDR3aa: CASDSGGREDTQYF
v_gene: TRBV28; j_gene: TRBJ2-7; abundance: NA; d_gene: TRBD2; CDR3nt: TGTGCCAGCAAGGCGGGAGGTACCGACGAGCAGTACTTC; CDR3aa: CASKAGGTDEQYF
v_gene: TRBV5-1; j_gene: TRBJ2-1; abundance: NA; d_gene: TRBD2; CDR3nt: TGCGCCAGCAGGGCTAGCGGTTACTATGAGCAGTTCTTC; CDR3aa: CASRASGYYEQFF
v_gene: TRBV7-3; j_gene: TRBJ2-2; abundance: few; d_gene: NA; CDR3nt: TGTGCCAGCAGCCTAACAACAGGAACCGGGGAGCTGTTTTTT; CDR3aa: CASSLTTGTGELFF
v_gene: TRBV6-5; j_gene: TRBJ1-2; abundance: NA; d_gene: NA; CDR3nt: TGTGCCAGCAGTTACGGACAGCACTATGGCTACACCTTT; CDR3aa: CASSYGQHYGYTF
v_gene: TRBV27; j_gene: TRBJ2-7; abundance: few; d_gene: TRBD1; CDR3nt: TGTGCCAGCAGTTTAGTAGGACAGGGGACCTACGAGCAGTACTTC; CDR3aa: CASSLVGQGTYEQYF
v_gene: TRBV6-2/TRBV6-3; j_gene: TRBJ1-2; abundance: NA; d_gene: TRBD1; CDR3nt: TGTGCCAGCAGATCTTCACGACAGGGTTTGAAACTACGCTATGGCTACACCTTC; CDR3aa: CASRSSRQGLKLRYGYTF
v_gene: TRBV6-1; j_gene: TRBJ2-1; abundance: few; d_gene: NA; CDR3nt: TGTGCCAGCAGTGAAGGGGCGTGGGGGCACGGCAATGAGCAGTTCTTC; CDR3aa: CASSEGAWGHGNEQFF
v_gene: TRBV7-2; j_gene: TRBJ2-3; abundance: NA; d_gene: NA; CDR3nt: TGTGCCAGCAGCTTAATGGTTTCAGATACGCAGTATTTT; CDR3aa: CASSLMVSDTQYF
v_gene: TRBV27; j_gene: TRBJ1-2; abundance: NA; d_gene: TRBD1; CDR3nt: TGTGCCAGCAGTTTAGGACAGGGGACGGGGAAGGGCTACACCTTC; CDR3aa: CASSLGQGTGKGYTF
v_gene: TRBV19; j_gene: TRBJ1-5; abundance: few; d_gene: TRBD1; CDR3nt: TGTGCCAGTACCCCGGGGCTCGGGACAGACAATCAGTCCCAGCATTTT; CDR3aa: CASTPGLGTDNQSQHF
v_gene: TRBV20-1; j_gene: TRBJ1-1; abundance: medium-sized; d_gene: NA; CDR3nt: TGCAGTGCTAGAGACAGGGGAAGGGGCACTGAAGCTTTCTTT; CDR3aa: CSARDRGRGTEAFF
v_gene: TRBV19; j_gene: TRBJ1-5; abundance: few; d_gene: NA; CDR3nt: TGTGCCAGTAGTATCCAGGGTGATCAGCCCCAGCATTTT; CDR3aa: CASSIQGDQPQHF
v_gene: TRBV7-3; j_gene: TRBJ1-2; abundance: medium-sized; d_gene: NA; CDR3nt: TGTGCCAGCAGCGCCGGGCCATTGTATGGCTACACCTTC; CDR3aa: CASSAGPLYGYTF
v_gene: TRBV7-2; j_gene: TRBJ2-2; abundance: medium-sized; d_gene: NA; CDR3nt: TGTGCCAGCAGACCAGTAGTAGCCGGGGAGCTGTTTTTT; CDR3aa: CASRPVVAGELFF